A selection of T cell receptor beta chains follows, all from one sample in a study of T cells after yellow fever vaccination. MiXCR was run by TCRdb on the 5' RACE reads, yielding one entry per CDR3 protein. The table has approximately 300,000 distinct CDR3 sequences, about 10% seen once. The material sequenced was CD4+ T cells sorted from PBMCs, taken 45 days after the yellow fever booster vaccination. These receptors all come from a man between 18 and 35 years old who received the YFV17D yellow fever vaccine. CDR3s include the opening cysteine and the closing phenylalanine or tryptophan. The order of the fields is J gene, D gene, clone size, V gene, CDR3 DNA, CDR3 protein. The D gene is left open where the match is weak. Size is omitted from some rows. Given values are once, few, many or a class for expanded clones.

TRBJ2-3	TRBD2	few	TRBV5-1	TGCGCCAGCAGCTTTAGCGGGGCGATTACCGATACGCAGTATTTT	CASSFSGAITDTQYF
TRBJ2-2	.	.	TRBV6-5	TGTGCCAGCAGTTTGGGACGGATCCACACCGGGGAGCTGTTTTTT	CASSLGRIHTGELFF
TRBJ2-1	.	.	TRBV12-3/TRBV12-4	TGTGCCAGCAGCTACATAGTTGGGGAGCAGTTCTTC	CASSYIVGEQFF
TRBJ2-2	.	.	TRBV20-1	TGCAGTGCTAGAGATCCCAGGCTCGGGGAGCTGTTTTTT	CSARDPRLGELFF
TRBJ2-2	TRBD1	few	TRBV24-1	TGTGCCACCAGTGATACGCCCGGGACAGGGGCGCGGGGAACCCCGGGGGAGCTGTTTTTT	CATSDTPGTGARGTPGELFF
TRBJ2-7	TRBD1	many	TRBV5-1	TGCGCCAGCAGCCCCGCAGGGGGCCATACCTACGAGCAGTACTTC	CASSPAGGHTYEQYF
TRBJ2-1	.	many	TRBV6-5	TGTGCCAGCAGTTACTCGAGACATGACAATGAGCAGTTCTTC	CASSYSRHDNEQFF
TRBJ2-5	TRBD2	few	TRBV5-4	TGTGCCAGCAGCTTGACTAGCGGGGTCCAAGAGACCCAGTACTTC	CASSLTSGVQETQYF
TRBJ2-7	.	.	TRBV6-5	TGTGCCAGCAGTTACTCTAGCAGATACTCCTACGAGCAGTACTTC	CASSYSSRYSYEQYF
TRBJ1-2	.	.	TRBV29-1	TGCAGCGTGCCTCAGGGGCTCGGTGGCTACACCTTC	CSVPQGLGGYTF
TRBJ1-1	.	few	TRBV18	TGTGCCAGCTCACCGTGGACGGGGAACACTGAAGCTTTCTTT	CASSPWTGNTEAFF
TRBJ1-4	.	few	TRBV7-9	TGTGCCAGCAGCTTCTTCCAGGTTAATGAAAAACTGTTTTTT	CASSFFQVNEKLFF
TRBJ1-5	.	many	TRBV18	TGTGCCAGCTCACCTCCAGGGGCGGTTGATCAGCCCCAGCATTTT	CASSPPGAVDQPQHF
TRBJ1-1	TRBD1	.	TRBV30	TGTGCCTGGATGGGGACAGGCGGCACTGAAGCTTTCTTT	CAWMGTGGTEAFF
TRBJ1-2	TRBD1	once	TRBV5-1	TGCGCCAGCAGCTTGGCGACAGGGCCCGGCTATGGCTACACCTTC	CASSLATGPGYGYTF
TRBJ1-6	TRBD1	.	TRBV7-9	TGTGCCAGCAGCTTGGTAGACAGGGGTAATGGGGGTTCACCCCTCCACTTT	CASSLVDRGNGGSPLHF
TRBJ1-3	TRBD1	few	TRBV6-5	TGTGCCAGCAGCCCGACGACAGGGGCTGGAAACACCATATATTTT	CASSPTTGAGNTIYF
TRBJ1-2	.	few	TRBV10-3	TGTGCCATCAGTGAGACTGGCAGGGGAGAATATGGCTACACCTTC	CAISETGRGEYGYTF
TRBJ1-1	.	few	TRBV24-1	TGTGCCACCCCGAAAAAACTTCTGAACACTGAAGCTTTCTTT	CATPKKLLNTEAFF
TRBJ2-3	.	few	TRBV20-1	TGCAGTGCCGAGGGGCCCTCCCGCACAGATACGCAGTATTTT	CSAEGPSRTDTQYF
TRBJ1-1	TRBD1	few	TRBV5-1	TGCGCCAGCAGCTTCTCCGGACAGGGCTGGACTGAAGCTTTCTTT	CASSFSGQGWTEAFF
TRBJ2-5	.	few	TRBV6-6	TGTGCCAGCAAACCAGGACAAGAGACCCAGTACTTC	CASKPGQETQYF
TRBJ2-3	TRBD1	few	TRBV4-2	TGTGCCAGCAGCCAAGATGTAGGACAGGGCACAGATACGCAGTATTTT	CASSQDVGQGTDTQYF
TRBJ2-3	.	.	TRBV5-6	TGTGCCAGCAGCTTGGGGTGGGATACGCAGTATTTT	CASSLGWDTQYF
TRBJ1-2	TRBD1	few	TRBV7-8	TGTGCCAGCAGCTTAAAGTGGACAGGGAACGGCTACACCTTC	CASSLKWTGNGYTF
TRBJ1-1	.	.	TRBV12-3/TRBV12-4	TGTGCCAGCAGTTTAGACGATGGGGGCAACACTGAAGCTTTCTTT	CASSLDDGGNTEAFF
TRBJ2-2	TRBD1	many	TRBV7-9	TGTGCCAGCAGCTTGCAGGGGGCATCCGGGGAGCTGTTTTTT	CASSLQGASGELFF
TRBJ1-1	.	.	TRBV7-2	TGTGCCAGCAGCCCTCGTAGGGGTTCCACTGAAGCTTTCTTT	CASSPRRGSTEAFF
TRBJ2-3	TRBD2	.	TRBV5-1	TGCGCCAGCAGCCCAACTAGCGGGGGGGCCGCAGATACGCAGTATTTT	CASSPTSGGAADTQYF
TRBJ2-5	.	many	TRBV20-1	TGCAGTGCTATTAGGGGGGAGACCCAGTACTTC	CSAIRGETQYF
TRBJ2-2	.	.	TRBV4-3	TGCGCCAGCAGCCAAAAATTACCCCTGGCCACCTCTCCAGGGAGGTTAACGGGCGGGGAGCTGTTTTTT	CASSQKLPLATSPGRLTGGELFF
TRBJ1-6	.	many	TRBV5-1	TGCGCCAGCAGCCCGTACGGACCCACCGGGGGCGTAGATTCACCCCTCCACTTT	CASSPYGPTGGVDSPLHF
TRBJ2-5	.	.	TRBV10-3	TGTGCCACCCAGCAGGTCTGGGGGACCCAGTACTTC	CATQQVWGTQYF
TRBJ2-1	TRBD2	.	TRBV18	TGTGCCAGCTCACCACCCCCAGCGGGGGGCGAAGGGGAGCAGTTCTTC	CASSPPPAGGEGEQFF
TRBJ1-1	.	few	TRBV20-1	TGCAGGGGTCTGGAGGGAAACACTGAAGCTTTCTTT	CRGLEGNTEAFF
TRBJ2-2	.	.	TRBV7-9	TGTGCCAGCAGCTTAAAACGCCGGAACACCGGGGAGCTGTTTTTT	CASSLKRRNTGELFF
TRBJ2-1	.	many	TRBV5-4	TGTGCCAGCAGCTTGTTTGAGGAGCAGTTCTTC	CASSLFEEQFF
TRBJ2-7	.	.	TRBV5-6	TGTGCCAGCAGCTTGCCAGGGGTCTACGAGCAGTACTTC	CASSLPGVYEQYF
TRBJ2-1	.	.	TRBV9	TGTGCCAGCAGCGTAGGGAGGGGGGGGCCACACAATGAGCAGTTCTTC	CASSVGRGGPHNEQFF
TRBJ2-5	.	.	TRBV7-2	TGTGCCAGCAGCTTAGGCTCCAGCGGGACACAGACCCAGTACTTC	CASSLGSSGTQTQYF
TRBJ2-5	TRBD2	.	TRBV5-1	TGCGCCAGCAGCCGGGGGACTAGCGGGGGTTATGAGACCCAGTACTTC	CASSRGTSGGYETQYF
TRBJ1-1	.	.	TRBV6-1	TGTGCCAGCCGGGGCGGGGGCACAAATTGGAACACTGAAGCTTTCTTT	CASRGGGTNWNTEAFF
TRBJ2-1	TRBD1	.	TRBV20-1	TGCAGTGCCCCGGCTCCGAGGCAGGGGGCCTCCTACAATGAGCAGTTCTTC	CSAPAPRQGASYNEQFF
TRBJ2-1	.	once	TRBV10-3	TGTGCCATCAGTGAGTCCAGAGACAATGAGCAGTTCTTC	CAISESRDNEQFF
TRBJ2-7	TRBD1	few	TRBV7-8	TGTGCCAGCAGCGGAGGGACAGGGAGTCTTTCCTACGAGCAGTACTTC	CASSGGTGSLSYEQYF
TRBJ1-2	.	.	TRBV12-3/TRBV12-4	TGTGCCAGCAGTATAGAGTTGGATGCCTTCCAGGGAGGCGGCTACACCTTC	CASSIELDAFQGGGYTF
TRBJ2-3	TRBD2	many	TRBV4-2	TGTGCCAGCAGCCAAGCAAAAGCGGGGCCCACAGATACGCAGTATTTT	CASSQAKAGPTDTQYF
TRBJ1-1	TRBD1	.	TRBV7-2	TGTGCCAGCAGCCCACTTGGGACAGGGGTTTCAGCTTTCTTT	CASSPLGTGVSAFF
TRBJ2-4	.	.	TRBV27	TGTGCCAGCCAAATCTACATTCAGTACTTC	CASQIYIQYF
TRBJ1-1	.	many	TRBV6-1	TGTGCCAGCAGCGGTACAGGGTCTCGTCTGGAAGCTTTCTTT	CASSGTGSRLEAFF
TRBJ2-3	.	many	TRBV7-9	TGTGCCAGCAGCTTACTAGCCTCGATCACCCCAGATACGCAGTATTTT	CASSLLASITPDTQYF
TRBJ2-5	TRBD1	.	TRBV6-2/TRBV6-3	TGTGCCAGCATTAACAGGGGGCAAGAGACCCAGTACTTC	CASINRGQETQYF
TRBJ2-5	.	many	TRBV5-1	TGCGCCAGCAGCTTGGTATGGGGGCAAGAGACCCAGTACTTC	CASSLVWGQETQYF
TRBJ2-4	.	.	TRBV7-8	TGTGCCAGCAGCTTAGAGTTGGCGGGGTGGGCTGCCAAAAACATTCAGTACTTC	CASSLELAGWAAKNIQYF